The 5 T cell receptor beta chains listed next were all sequenced from one sample in a study of control samples from healthy donors and cancer patients. Sequenced by immunoSEQ multiplex PCR; TCRdb stores in-frame clones only, minus some. This table has some 80,000 clones, about 90% appearing once. The sequenced material came from PBMCs. Receptors originate from a woman aged 55-70 years with head and neck cancer.

This clone was found once. The chain recombines TRBV7-8 with TRBJ1-5, with 8 bases matching TRBD1. Trimming cost V 5 bases and J 2 bases; bases outside gene matches: 2. The CDR3 length is 14 residues. The germline V gene encodes CDR1 SGHVS and CDR2 FQNEAQ. CDR3 nucleotides: TGTGCCAGCAGCCCAGGGGGCGGCAATCAGCCCCAGCATTTT. Translating it yields CASSPGGGNQPQHF.

The J gene is TRBJ2-7, the V gene TRBV5-6, with TRBD1 as a possible D gene (5 bases). CDR1 is SGHDT, CDR2 YYEEEE, per germline. Trimming took off 2 bases at V and 7 bases at J, with 13 bases between the two ends. This CDR3 contains 13 residues. CDR3 sequence: CASSFAGLGEQYF. CDR3 in DNA: TGTGCCAGCAGCTTCGCAGGGCTGGGGGAGCAGTACTTC.

This clone appeared once. This chain joins TRBV25-1 and TRBJ2-7; D gene ambiguous. Germline loops: CDR1 MGHDK, CDR2 SYGVNS. The CDR3 runs to 11 residues. The V and J ends lost 5 bases and 5 bases respectively, with 7 bases between them. Written as DNA, the CDR3 is TGTGCCAGCAGTTGGTGGGACGAGCAGTACTTC. Translating gives CASSWWDEQYF.

The V call is TRBV5-1, the J call TRBJ2-1; 7 positions agree with TRBD1. V was pared by 3 bases and J by 0 bases, with 3 bases of the junction left unmatched. CDR1 is SGHRS, CDR2 YFSETQ, per germline. This CDR3 comprises 15 residues. The CDR3 bases are TGCGCCAGCAGCTCGGGACAGAGCTCCTACAATGAGCAGTTCTTC. Its protein is CASSSGQSSYNEQFF.

This clone was observed a handful of times. The same CDR3 arises from other DNA sequences in this sample as well. The V gene is TRBV6-1, the J gene TRBJ2-1; D remains unclear. The CDR3 extends over 10 amino acids. Germline V gene data show CDR1 as MNHNS and CDR2 as SASEGT. Between the trimmed V and J ends, which lost 3 bases and 9 bases, there was a span of 3 bases. CDR3 protein: CASSEREQFF. CDR3 DNA: TGTGCCAGCAGTGAGCGTGAGCAGTTCTTC.